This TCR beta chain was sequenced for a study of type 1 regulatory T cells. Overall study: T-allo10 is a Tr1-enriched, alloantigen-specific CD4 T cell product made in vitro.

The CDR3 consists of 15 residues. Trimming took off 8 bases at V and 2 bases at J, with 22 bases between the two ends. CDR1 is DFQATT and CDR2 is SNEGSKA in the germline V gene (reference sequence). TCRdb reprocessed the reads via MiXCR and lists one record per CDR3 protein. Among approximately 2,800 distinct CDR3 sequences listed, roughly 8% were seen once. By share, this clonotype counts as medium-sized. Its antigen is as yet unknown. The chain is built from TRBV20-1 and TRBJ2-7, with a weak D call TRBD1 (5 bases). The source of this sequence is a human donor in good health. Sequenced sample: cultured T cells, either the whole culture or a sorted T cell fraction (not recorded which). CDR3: CSPRKTAALPYEQYF. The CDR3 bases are TGCAGTCCCAGGAAGACAGCCGCTCTCCCCTACGAGCAGTACTTC.